The rows below give T cell receptor beta chains drawn from one sample of a study of monozygotic twins with inflammatory bowel disease. Reprocessing the 5' RACE reads, TCRdb reports a single entry for every CDR3 protein and omits DNA. This sample's table reports about 380,000 distinct CDR3 sequences. The specimen sequenced was blood. Source of these receptors: a human donor with ulcerative colitis or Crohn's disease, or a healthy co-twin of an affected twin (not recorded which). CDR3s include the opening cysteine and the closing phenylalanine or tryptophan.

V,J,CDR3
TRBV5-1,TRBJ2-3,CASSPIGQGTPAQYF
TRBV4-3,TRBJ1-2,CASSQWTGRDYGYTF
TRBV12-3/TRBV12-4,TRBJ2-5,CASTPRQDLQETQYF
TRBV7-9,TRBJ1-1,CAGNTGNTEAFF
TRBV3-1,TRBJ1-1,CASSQVGGANTEAFF
TRBV20-1,TRBJ1-5,CSAPDRVGNHGEPQHF
TRBV5-4,TRBJ2-3,CASSLVAENSDTQYF
TRBV18,TRBJ2-1,CASSPTRRRQTSYNEQFF
TRBV4-2,TRBJ2-5,CASSQEWQGGTQYF
TRBV5-1,TRBJ1-1,CASRGQGQNTEAFF
TRBV7-3,TRBJ2-1,CASSSPGDSYNEQFF
TRBV5-5,TRBJ2-1,CASSPWTSVSSYNEQFF
TRBV7-3,TRBJ2-5,CASSLQGLPQETQYF
TRBV5-1,TRBJ2-2,CASSQDTNTGELFF
TRBV5-1,TRBJ2-2,CASRVRQGAGDTGELFF
TRBV27,TRBJ2-3,CASSALTSGGSRDTQYF
TRBV7-2,TRBJ1-1,CASSLQTGTEAFF
TRBV5-1,TRBJ2-7,CASSLASPQGSYEQYF
TRBV7-9,TRBJ2-7,CASSPLGSYEQYF
TRBV24-1,TRBJ1-2,CATSDRAGYTF
TRBV28,TRBJ2-7,CASSQAGFYEQYF
TRBV6-5,TRBJ2-7,CASSYQDRTTYEQYF
TRBV5-6,TRBJ1-5,CASSLRLYNQPQHF
TRBV10-3,TRBJ1-1,CAISEWTARNTEAFF
TRBV7-2,TRBJ1-5,CASSLGQGPALEHF
TRBV20-1,TRBJ1-1,CSGGKGADTEAFF
TRBV5-1,TRBJ1-1,CASSLNKGWDTEAFF
TRBV11-2,TRBJ2-5,CASSPGALAGVPKETQYF
TRBV5-1,TRBJ2-5,CASSLTSLQETQYF
TRBV4-1,TRBJ1-1,CASSSFGHLNTEAFF
TRBV6-2/TRBV6-3,TRBJ2-1,CASSYLSRPSGGTSSYNEQFF
TRBV5-1,TRBJ2-1,CASSFYSVPSYNEQFF
TRBV27,TRBJ1-3,CASSLAPGNTIYF
TRBV7-9,TRBJ1-2,CASSQIRDRGENGYTF
TRBV6-1,TRBJ1-4,CASSEGVVGSVNEKLFF
TRBV12-3/TRBV12-4,TRBJ1-4,CASSLAAGSEKLFF
TRBV15,TRBJ2-7,CATSRDLFYEQYF
TRBV5-1,TRBJ2-7,CASSSTSPPYEQYF
TRBV5-1,TRBJ2-7,CASSLDARGSYEQYF
TRBV21-1,TRBJ2-5,CASSKLLAGGWQETQYF
TRBV7-2,TRBJ2-3,CASSFSPGDTQYF
TRBV7-2,TRBJ2-3,CASSLFVSTDTQYF
TRBV20-1,TRBJ2-5,CSARSVAETRYF